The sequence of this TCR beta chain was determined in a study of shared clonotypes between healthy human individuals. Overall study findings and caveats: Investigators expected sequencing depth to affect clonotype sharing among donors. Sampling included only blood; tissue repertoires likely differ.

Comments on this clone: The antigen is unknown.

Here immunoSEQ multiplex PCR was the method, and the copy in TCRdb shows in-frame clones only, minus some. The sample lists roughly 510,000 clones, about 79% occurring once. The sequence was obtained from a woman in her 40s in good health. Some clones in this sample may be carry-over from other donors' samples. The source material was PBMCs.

The CDR3 DNA sequence: TGTGCCAGCAGCTTCTTGTTGGGGACTACCCGTTCCGGGGAGCTGTTTTTT. This gives the protein CASSFLLGTTRSGELFF. This chain links TRBV7-2 with TRBJ2-2; 7 positions match TRBD2. Trimming cost V 3 bases and J 6 bases; bases outside gene matches: 13. Looked up from germline, CDR1 is SGHTA and CDR2 is FQGNSA. This CDR3 contains 17 residues.